Listed below are T cell receptor beta chains from one sample, sequenced in a study of CD8+CD57+ T cells in acquired aplastic anemia. TCRdb re-analysed the reads in MiXCR, keeping a single row per CDR3 protein. The sample contains 150,000 or so distinct CDR3 sequences, more than 45% of which appear only once. Sequencing was performed on sorted CD4+, CD8+, or CD8+CD57+ T cells (not recorded which) from PBMCs. The origin of the receptors is a human donor with aplastic anemia. The CDR3 runs from the conserved cysteine through the conserved F or W. D genes are given only for firm matches. Size is omitted from some rows. Given values are once, few, many or a class for expanded clones.

d_call: TRBD2
j_call: TRBJ2-3
clone_size: NA
v_call: TRBV2
cdr3_nt: TGTGCCAGCAGTGTCAATAGCGGGGTAGGCGATACGCGGTATTTT
cdr3_aa: CASSVNSGVGDTRYF

d_call: NA
j_call: TRBJ2-7
clone_size: NA
v_call: TRBV7-9
cdr3_nt: TGTGCCAGCAGCCCCGTTCGGGAGGAGCAGTACTTC
cdr3_aa: CASSPVREEQYF

d_call: NA
j_call: TRBJ1-5
clone_size: NA
v_call: TRBV29-1
cdr3_nt: TGCAGCGTTGAAGTTGGTGGCAATCAGCCCCAGCATTTT
cdr3_aa: CSVEVGGNQPQHF

d_call: NA
j_call: TRBJ1-1
clone_size: NA
v_call: TRBV10-3
cdr3_nt: TGTGCCGTGTCAGGGGATGGCACTGAAGCTTTCTTT
cdr3_aa: CAVSGDGTEAFF

d_call: NA
j_call: TRBJ1-2
clone_size: NA
v_call: TRBV2
cdr3_nt: TGTGCCAGCAGTGTACAGGGAAACTATGGCTACGCCTTC
cdr3_aa: CASSVQGNYGYAF

d_call: NA
j_call: TRBJ2-7
clone_size: NA
v_call: TRBV30
cdr3_nt: TGTGCCTGGAGTCTAGGGGGAAGTTTAGACGAGCAGTACTTC
cdr3_aa: CAWSLGGSLDEQYF

d_call: NA
j_call: TRBJ2-5
clone_size: NA
v_call: TRBV29-1
cdr3_nt: TGCAGCGTACAGACCTTGGCGGGGAGCGGAGAGACCCAGTACTTC
cdr3_aa: CSVQTLAGSGETQYF

d_call: NA
j_call: TRBJ2-7
clone_size: NA
v_call: TRBV10-3
cdr3_nt: TGTGCCATCAGTGAGCGGGGCGCCTCCTCCTACGAGCAGTACTTC
cdr3_aa: CAISERGASSYEQYF

d_call: NA
j_call: TRBJ2-5
clone_size: NA
v_call: TRBV24-1
cdr3_nt: TGTGCCACCAGTGATAGGGGAGAGACCCAGTACTTC
cdr3_aa: CATSDRGETQYF

d_call: TRBD2
j_call: TRBJ2-5
clone_size: few
v_call: TRBV20-1
cdr3_nt: TGCAGTGCTTACGGGACTAGCGGGAGGGCCCTCCAAGAGACCCAGTACTTC
cdr3_aa: CSAYGTSGRALQETQYF

d_call: TRBD1
j_call: TRBJ1-2
clone_size: NA
v_call: TRBV11-2
cdr3_nt: TGTGCCAGCAGCCCGGGACAGGGAGGCTATGGCTACACCTTC
cdr3_aa: CASSPGQGGYGYTF

d_call: TRBD1
j_call: TRBJ1-5
clone_size: many
v_call: TRBV20-1
cdr3_nt: TGCAGTGCTAACAGGGGGCCTGGTAATCAGCCCCAGCATTTT
cdr3_aa: CSANRGPGNQPQHF

d_call: NA
j_call: TRBJ2-3
clone_size: many
v_call: TRBV2
cdr3_nt: TGTGCCAGCAGTGAGGTAGTCTTCACAGATACGCAGTATTTT
cdr3_aa: CASSEVVFTDTQYF

d_call: TRBD1
j_call: TRBJ2-5
clone_size: few
v_call: TRBV7-3
cdr3_nt: TGTGCCAGCAGGGGACAGGGGGGAGAGACCCAGTACTTC
cdr3_aa: CASRGQGGETQYF

d_call: NA
j_call: TRBJ2-7
clone_size: NA
v_call: TRBV20-1
cdr3_nt: TGCAGTGCTAGTTGGGTGGTTGGGGGCCTGGCGGGGAGGCAGTACTTC
cdr3_aa: CSASWVVGGLAGRQYF

d_call: NA
j_call: TRBJ1-2
clone_size: many
v_call: TRBV9
cdr3_nt: TGTGCCAGCAGCGTAGCAAGGAGAGACTATGGCTACACCTTC
cdr3_aa: CASSVARRDYGYTF

d_call: NA
j_call: TRBJ1-1
clone_size: many
v_call: TRBV6-6
cdr3_nt: TGTGCCAGCACGGGGTCAGAGACGGGAGCTTTCTTT
cdr3_aa: CASTGSETGAFF